These T cell receptor beta chains were read from a single sample in a study of Tregs in tolerant kidney transplant recipients. TCRdb keeps only in-frame clones here, not all; method: immunoSEQ multiplex PCR. The sample has roughly 250,000 clones, roughly 80% seen once. Sequenced sample: CD4+ T cells from blood. Receptor source: a human donor in good health. CDR3s include the opening cysteine and the closing phenylalanine or tryptophan. The D gene is left open where the match is weak. Some rows mark clone size as missing; the rest say once, few, many or name a class of expanded clone.

J gene | D gene | clone size | V gene | CDR3 protein | CDR3 DNA
TRBJ1-2 | . | few | TRBV5-1 | CASRGSGTNYGYTF | TGCGCCAGCAGGGGGAGTGGGACTAACTATGGCTACACCTTC
TRBJ2-1 | . | . | TRBV7-9 | CASSLQGGGNNEQFF | TGTGCCAGCAGCTTACAAGGTGGAGGCAACAATGAGCAGTTCTTC
TRBJ1-2 | . | . | TRBV6-4 | CASSDSGKGDYGYTF | TGTGCCAGCAGTGACTCCGGCAAGGGGGACTATGGCTACACCTTC
TRBJ2-1 | TRBD2 | few | TRBV5-4 | CASSTGLAGGYNEQFF | TGTGCCAGCAGCACCGGACTAGCGGGAGGATACAATGAGCAGTTCTTC
TRBJ2-7 | TRBD1 | . | TRBV2 | CASSRDRGSYEQYF | TGTGCCAGCAGCCGGGACAGGGGCTCCTACGAGCAGTACTTC
TRBJ1-1 | . | . | TRBV5-1 | CASSFIGLLNTEAFF | TGCGCCAGCAGCTTTATAGGGCTTCTGAACACTGAAGCTTTCTTT
TRBJ2-7 | TRBD2 | . | TRBV30 | CAWDSGTSGRKYVDEQYF | TGTGCCTGGGACTCCGGAACTAGCGGGAGAAAGTATGTTGACGAGCAGTACTTC
TRBJ1-2 | . | once | TRBV5-1 | CASSSGRLGGYTF | TGCGCCAGCAGCTCGGGAAGACTGGGTGGCTACACCTTC
TRBJ2-7 | . | . | TRBV6-5 | CASSYSGLGSYEQYF | TGTGCCAGCAGTTACTCGGGATTAGGATCCTACGAGCAGTACTTC
TRBJ2-7 | . | . | TRBV7-9 | CASSQQGVGEQYF | TGTGCCAGCAGTCAACAGGGTGTCGGCGAGCAGTACTTC
TRBJ2-1 | . | . | TRBV6-6 | CASSYRGSSYNEQFF | TGTGCCAGCAGTTACAGGGGGAGCTCCTACAATGAGCAGTTCTTC
TRBJ1-2 | . | . | TRBV9 | CASSPRGRMGYGYTF | TGTGCCAGCAGCCCCCGGGGTAGGATGGGTTATGGCTACACCTTC
TRBJ1-1 | . | . | TRBV2 | CASRAGQAEAFF | TGTGCCAGCAGGGCGGGCCAAGCTGAAGCTTTCTTT
TRBJ1-6 | . | . | TRBV5-1 | CASSLQENSPLHF | TGCGCCAGCAGCTTGCAGGAAAATTCACCCCTCCACTTT
TRBJ2-7 | . | . | TRBV21-1 | CVLKAISYEQYF | TGTGTGCTAAAGGCTATCTCCTACGAGCAGTACTTC
TRBJ2-5 | . | . | TRBV10-2 | CASRSGQPQETQYF | TGCGCCAGCAGGTCAGGACAGCCTCAAGAGACCCAGTACTTC
TRBJ1-2 | TRBD1 | . | TRBV5-1 | CASRTRTGGADGYTF | TGCGCCAGCAGGACAAGGACAGGGGGCGCAGATGGCTACACCTTC
TRBJ1-2 | . | . | TRBV5-1 | CASSLLSGENYGYTF | TGCGCCAGCAGCTTGTTGTCGGGGGAGAACTATGGCTACACCTTC
TRBJ2-1 | . | . | TRBV25-1 | CASSRALGYNEQFF | TGTGCCAGCAGTCGGGCTCTAGGCTACAATGAGCAGTTCTTC
TRBJ1-2 | TRBD1 | . | TRBV19 | CATSPLRDRDGYTF | TGTGCCACCTCCCCCCTCCGGGACAGGGATGGCTACACCTTC
TRBJ2-5 | TRBD1 | . | TRBV30 | CAWSVEGQGQETQYF | TGTGCCTGGAGTGTAGAAGGACAGGGGCAAGAGACCCAGTACTTC
TRBJ2-5 | . | . | TRBV30 | CAWSVPGAPRAQYF | TGTGCCTGGAGTGTACCGGGGGCCCCCAGGGCCCAGTACTTC
TRBJ2-7 | . | once | TRBV19 | CASSISWGSLYEQYF | TGTGCCAGTAGTATCTCCTGGGGCAGCCTTTACGAGCAGTACTTC
TRBJ2-5 | . | . | TRBV23-1 | CASSQSCGRRGSPGETQYF | TGCGCCAGCAGTCAATCCTGTGGGCGAAGGGGTTCGCCAGGAGAGACCCAGTACTTC
TRBJ2-7 | . | . | TRBV18 | CASSPGGSSFLGEQYF | TGTGCCAGCTCACCCGGCGGGTCTAGCTTTCTGGGGGAGCAGTACTTC
TRBJ1-1 | TRBD1 | . | TRBV10-3 | CATADRGDTEAFF | TGTGCCACCGCGGACAGGGGTGACACTGAAGCTTTCTTT
TRBJ2-3 | . | . | TRBV30 | CAWSGLQGLSTDTQYF | TGTGCCTGGAGTGGCCTCCAGGGTCTTAGCACAGATACGCAGTATTTT
TRBJ1-3 | TRBD1 | . | TRBV5-1 | CASSRSGQNSGNTIYF | TGCGCCAGCAGCCGCTCGGGACAGAACTCTGGAAACACCATATATTTT
TRBJ1-2 | . | . | TRBV7-9 | CASSLAKSAGSF | TGTGCCAGCAGCTTAGCGAAGTCGGCAGGAAGCTTC
TRBJ2-5 | . | . | TRBV7-9 | CASSFGSSSETQYF | TGTGCCAGCAGCTTTGGGTCTAGTTCAGAGACCCAGTACTTC
TRBJ2-2 | . | . | TRBV7-7 | CASSLGTPGELFF | TGTGCCAGCAGCTTAGGCACACCCGGGGAGCTGTTTTTT
TRBJ2-7 | TRBD2 | . | TRBV6-5 | CASSRLAGLYEQYF | TGTGCCAGCAGTCGACTAGCGGGACTCTACGAGCAGTACTTC
TRBJ2-1 | . | once | TRBV6-1 | CASSEGSGRREQFF | TGTGCCAGCAGTGAAGGGTCGGGGCGGCGTGAGCAGTTCTTC
TRBJ2-2 | . | once | TRBV7-2 | CASSLAWLGGRTGELFF | TGTGCCAGCAGCTTAGCGTGGCTGGGAGGACGGACCGGGGAGCTGTTTTTT
TRBJ2-1 | TRBD2 | . | TRBV18 | CASSPRTSGGATSYNEQFF | TGTGCCAGCTCCCCGAGGACTAGCGGGGGGGCGACATCCTACAATGAGCAGTTCTTC
TRBJ1-2 | TRBD1 | . | TRBV28 | CASRLGQGINYGYTF | TGTGCCAGCAGACTAGGACAGGGAATTAACTATGGCTACACCTTC
TRBJ2-1 | . | . | TRBV6-5 | CASSYGHSYNEQFF | TGTGCCAGCAGTTACGGTCATTCCTACAATGAGCAGTTCTTC
TRBJ2-6 | . | . | TRBV19 | CASKKVGFGANVLTF | TGTGCCAGTAAGAAGGTTGGCTTTGGGGCCAACGTCCTGACTTTC
TRBJ1-2 | TRBD1 | . | TRBV30 | CAWGTGGNYGYTF | TGTGCCTGGGGGACAGGGGGTAACTATGGCTACACCTTC
TRBJ2-7 | TRBD1 | once | TRBV5-1 | CASSSTGTENEQYF | TGCGCCAGCAGTTCGACCGGGACAGAGAACGAGCAGTACTTC
TRBJ2-5 | . | once | TRBV18 | CASSPISSAGETQYF | TGTGCCAGCTCACCAATTTCATCGGCCGGGGAGACCCAGTACTTC
TRBJ1-1 | . | . | TRBV6-5 | CASSLDDTNTEAFF | TGTGCCAGCAGTTTGGACGATACGAACACTGAAGCTTTCTTT
TRBJ2-5 | . | once | TRBV7-2 | CASSLAGRETQYF | TGTGCCAGCAGTTTGGCGGGAAGGGAGACCCAGTACTTC
TRBJ2-7 | TRBD2 | . | TRBV29-1 | CSVRDYDYEQYF | TGCAGCGTGAGGGACTATGACTACGAGCAGTACTTC
TRBJ2-5 | TRBD2 | . | TRBV10-3 | CAIRSGGTEETQYF | TGTGCCATCAGAAGCGGGGGGACAGAAGAGACCCAGTACTTC